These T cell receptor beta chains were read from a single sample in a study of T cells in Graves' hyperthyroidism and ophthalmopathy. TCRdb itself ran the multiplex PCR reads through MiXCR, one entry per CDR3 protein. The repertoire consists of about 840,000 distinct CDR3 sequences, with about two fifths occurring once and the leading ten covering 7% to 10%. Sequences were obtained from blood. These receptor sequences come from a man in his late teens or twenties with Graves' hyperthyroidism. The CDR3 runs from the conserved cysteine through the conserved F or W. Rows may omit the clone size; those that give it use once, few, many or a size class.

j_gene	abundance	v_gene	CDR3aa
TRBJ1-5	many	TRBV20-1	CSAGQGVSNQPQHF
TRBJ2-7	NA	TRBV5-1	CASSQGRTGFYEQYF
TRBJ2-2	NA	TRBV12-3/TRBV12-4	CASSLTGPDTGELFF
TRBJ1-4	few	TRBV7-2	CASSLDRDRASTNEKLFF
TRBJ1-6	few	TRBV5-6	CASSLAVSDSPLHF
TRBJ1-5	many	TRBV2	CASNGKTGNQPQHF
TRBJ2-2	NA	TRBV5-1	CASSLEGGNVNTGELFF
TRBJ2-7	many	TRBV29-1	CSVQGDNYEQYF
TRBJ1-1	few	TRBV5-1	CASSLGLYITEAFF
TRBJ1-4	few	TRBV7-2	CASSQLSIEKLFF
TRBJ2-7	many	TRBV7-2	CASSLWAGVGNEQYF
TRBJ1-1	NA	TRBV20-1	CSAIETGGFRTEAFF
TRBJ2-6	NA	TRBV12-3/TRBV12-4	CASRPGQFSSGANVLNF
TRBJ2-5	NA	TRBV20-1	CSAPQMTSGMETQYF
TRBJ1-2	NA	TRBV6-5	CASSGGFINYGYTF
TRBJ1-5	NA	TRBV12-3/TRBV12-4	CASSLWGGTGGDQPQHF
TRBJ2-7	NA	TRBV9	CASSLLAGDSCEQYF
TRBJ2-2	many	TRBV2	CASSVADDTGELFF
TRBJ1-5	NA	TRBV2	CASSASPGTGQPQHF
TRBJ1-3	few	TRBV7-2	CASSLEVRSGNTIYF
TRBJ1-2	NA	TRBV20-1	CSARRDSAYGYTF
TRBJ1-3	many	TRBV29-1	CSATGSTGNTIYF
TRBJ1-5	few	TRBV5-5	CASSTGIGQPQHF
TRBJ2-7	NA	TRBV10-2	CASSQQGLAHKQYF
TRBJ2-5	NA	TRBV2	CASSEGQGLETQYF
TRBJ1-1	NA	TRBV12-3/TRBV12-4	CASTKEGRGTEAFF
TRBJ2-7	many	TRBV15	CATSRELGSSYEQYF
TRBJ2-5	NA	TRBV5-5	CASSLEGIETQYF
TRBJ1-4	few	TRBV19	CASSMGRTNEKLFF
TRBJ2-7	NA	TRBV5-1	CASSLGPLDEQYF
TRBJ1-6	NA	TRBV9	CASSAEWGADSPLHF
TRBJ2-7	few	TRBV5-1	CASSLRTSGGSNEQYF
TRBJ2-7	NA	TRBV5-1	CASSPTGTDTHEQYF
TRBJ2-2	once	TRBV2	CASSEVGRNTGELFF
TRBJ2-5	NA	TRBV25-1	CASSARIFGREKETQYF
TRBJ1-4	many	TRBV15	CATRGEKLFF
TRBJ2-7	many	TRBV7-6	CASSLGDGYEQYF
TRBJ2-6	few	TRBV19	CASSDRATISGANVLTF
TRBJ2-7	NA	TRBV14	CASSQGPEDEQYF
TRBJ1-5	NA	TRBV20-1	CSAREGQGFRQPQHF
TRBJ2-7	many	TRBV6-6	CASSSSGEDYEQYF
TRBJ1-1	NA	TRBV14	CASSQDIPGDMAYLAFF
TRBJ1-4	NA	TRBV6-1	CASSTGQTTNEKLFF
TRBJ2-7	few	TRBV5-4	CASRKGEEEQYF
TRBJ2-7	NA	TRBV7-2	CASSPLWGEQYF
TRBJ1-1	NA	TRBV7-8	CASSSYRQGWNTEAFF
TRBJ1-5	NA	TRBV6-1	CASEQTAYQPQHF
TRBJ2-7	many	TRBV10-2	CASLGRSSYEQYF
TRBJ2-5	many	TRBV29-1	CSASQPGLAGQETQYF
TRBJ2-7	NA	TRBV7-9	CASSSPADYEQYF
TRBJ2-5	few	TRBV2	CASSEQGLQGETQYF
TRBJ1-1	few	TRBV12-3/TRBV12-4	CASRTSLGGRNTEAFF
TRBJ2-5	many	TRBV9	CASSVGTVQTQYF
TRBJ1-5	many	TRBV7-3	CASSLKQGQPQHF
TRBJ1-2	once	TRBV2	CASSEIGGRNGYTF
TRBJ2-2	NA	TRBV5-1	CASSRGDRGRTGELFF
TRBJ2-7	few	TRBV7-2	CASSARQGGSYEQYF
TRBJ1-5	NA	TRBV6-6	CASSERGSRGNSQPQHF
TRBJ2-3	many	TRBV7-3	CASRPGSSDTQYF